This TCR beta chain was identified during a study of shared clonotypes between healthy human individuals. Data came from immunoSEQ multiplex PCR; TCRdb stores just in-frame clones and leaves some out. The sample consists of about 2.1 million clones, roughly 91% of them appearing once. As regards this clone: This could be a read error, since a much larger clone is one nucleotide away. At the DNA level, this CDR3 is encoded by other sequences in the same sample as well.

CD45RO-negative CD8 cells positively selected for CCR7 made up the naive population, which excluded terminally differentiated effector memory CD45RA+ cells. The CDR3 is made up of 12 amino acids. V lost 2 bases, J lost 3 bases, and 5 bases lay in between. The germline CDR1 and CDR2 sequences are SGHNT and YYREEE (reference sequence). This rearrangement joins TRBV5-4 to TRBJ1-1, with D unclear. The sequence came from a young man in good health. Some clones in this sample may be carry-over from other donors' samples. The specimen sequenced was naive CD8+ T cells from PBMCs. The CDR3 loop is CASSFGDTEAFF. The CDR3 DNA follows: TGTGCCAGCAGCTTTGGGGACACTGAAGCTTTCTTT.